The sequence of this T cell receptor (beta chain) was determined in a study of cytomegalovirus exposure and HLA in healthy donors. The CDR3 extends over 16 amino acids. CDR1 and CDR2 (germline): SEHNR, FQNEAQ (reference sequence). Whole-study findings and limits: Presence/absence analysis assumed near-uniform sequencing depth across donors.

A word on this clone: No antigen is known for it. The junction departs from the called germline gene at one end, perhaps through a read error.

Researchers ran the PCR with 60 Vbeta and 13 Jbeta primers. Profiled with immunoSEQ multiplex PCR; TCRdb holds only in-frame clones, not every one. The sample includes over 85,000 clones, roughly 79% seen only once; the top ten take about 0.5%. The clonotype comes from a man in his thirties or forties in good health and CMV-seronegative. The chain links TRBV7-9 to TRBJ2-3; D perhaps matches TRBD2 (5 bases). Material: PBMCs. The CDR3 region is CSSSYPRERLTDTQYF. CDR3 in DNA: TGTTCCAGCAGCTACCCTAGGGAGCGACTCACAGATACGCAGTATTTT.